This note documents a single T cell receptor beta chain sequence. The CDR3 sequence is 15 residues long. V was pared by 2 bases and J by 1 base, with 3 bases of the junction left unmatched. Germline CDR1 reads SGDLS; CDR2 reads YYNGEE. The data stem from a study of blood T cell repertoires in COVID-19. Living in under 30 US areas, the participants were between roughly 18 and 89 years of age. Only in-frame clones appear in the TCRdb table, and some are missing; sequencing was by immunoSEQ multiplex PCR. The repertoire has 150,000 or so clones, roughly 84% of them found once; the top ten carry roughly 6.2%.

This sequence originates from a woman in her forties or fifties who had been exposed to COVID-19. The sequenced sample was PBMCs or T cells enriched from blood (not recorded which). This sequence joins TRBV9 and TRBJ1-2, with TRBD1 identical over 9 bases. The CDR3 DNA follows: TGTGCCAGCAGCGTTGGGACAGGGTTTAACTATGGCTACACCTTC. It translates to CASSVGTGFNYGYTF.